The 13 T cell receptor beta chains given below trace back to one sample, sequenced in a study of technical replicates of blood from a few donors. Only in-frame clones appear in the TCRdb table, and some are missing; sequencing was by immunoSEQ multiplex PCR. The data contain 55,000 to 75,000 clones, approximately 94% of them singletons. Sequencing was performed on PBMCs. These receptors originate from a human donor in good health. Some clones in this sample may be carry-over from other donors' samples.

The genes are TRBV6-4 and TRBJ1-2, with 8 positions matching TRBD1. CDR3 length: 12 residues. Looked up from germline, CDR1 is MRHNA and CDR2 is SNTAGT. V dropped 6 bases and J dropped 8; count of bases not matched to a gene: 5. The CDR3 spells CASSDRGIGYTF. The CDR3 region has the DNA TGTGCCAGCAGCGACAGGGGAATAGGCTACACCTTC.

CDR3 nucleotides: TGTGCCACCCGAGAGGCCATGGGCGGGTACAATCAGCCCCAGCATTTT. Protein sequence: CATREAMGGYNQPQHF. The V call is TRBV15, the J call TRBJ1-5; D gene unclear. The CDR3 is 16 residues long. In germline, CDR1 is LNHNV, CDR2 YYDKDF (reference sequence). The V end lost 8 bases, the J end lost 3 bases, and 20 bases lay between the germline ends.

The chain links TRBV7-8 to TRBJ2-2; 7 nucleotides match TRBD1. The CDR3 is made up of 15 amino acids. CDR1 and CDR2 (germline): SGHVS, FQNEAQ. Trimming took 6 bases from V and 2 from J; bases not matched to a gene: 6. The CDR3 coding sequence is TGTGCCAGCAGTCCCTGGGACAGAAACACCGGGGAGCTGTTTTTT. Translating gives CASSPWDRNTGELFF. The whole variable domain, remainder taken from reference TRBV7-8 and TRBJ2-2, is GAGVSQSPRYKVAKRGQDVALRCDPISGHVSLFWYQQALGQGPEFLTYFQNEAQLDKSGLPSDRFFAERPEGSVSTLKIQRTQQEDSAVYLCASSPWDRNTGELFFGEGSRLTVL.

CDR3 DNA: TGTGCCTGGAGCTTGGTAGACGAGCAGTACTTC. Translated, it gives CAWSLVDEQYF. The V gene is TRBV30, the J gene TRBJ2-7; no reliable D call. With 3 bases removed from V and 5 bases from J, the gap between germline ends came to 8 bases. Germline assignment: CDR1 GTSNPN and CDR2 SVGIG (reference sequence). There are 11 residues in the CDR3.

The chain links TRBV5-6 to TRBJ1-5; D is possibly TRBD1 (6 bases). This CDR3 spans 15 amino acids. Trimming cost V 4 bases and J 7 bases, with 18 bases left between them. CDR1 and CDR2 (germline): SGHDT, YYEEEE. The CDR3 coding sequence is TGTGCCAGCAGCCCCTCGGGGGGGGCATGGCAGCCCCAGCATTTT. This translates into CASSPSGGAWQPQHF.

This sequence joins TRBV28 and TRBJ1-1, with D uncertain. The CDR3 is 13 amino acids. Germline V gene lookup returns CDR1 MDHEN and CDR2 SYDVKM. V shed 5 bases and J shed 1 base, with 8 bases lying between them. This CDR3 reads CASSVQSNTEAFF. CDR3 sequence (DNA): TGTGCCAGCAGTGTACAGTCGAACACTGAAGCTTTCTTT.

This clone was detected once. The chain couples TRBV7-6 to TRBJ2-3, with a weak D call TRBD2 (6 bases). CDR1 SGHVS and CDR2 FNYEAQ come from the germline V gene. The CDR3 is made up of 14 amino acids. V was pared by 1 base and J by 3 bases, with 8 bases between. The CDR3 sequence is CASSLVEGTDTQYF. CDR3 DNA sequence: TGTGCCAGCAGCTTAGTGGAGGGAACAGATACGCAGTATTTT.

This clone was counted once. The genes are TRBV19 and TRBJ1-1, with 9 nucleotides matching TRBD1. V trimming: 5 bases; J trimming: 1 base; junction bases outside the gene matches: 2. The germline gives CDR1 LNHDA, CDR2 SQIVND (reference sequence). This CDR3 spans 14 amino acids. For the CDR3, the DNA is TGTGCCAGTAGTTGGACAGGGGCGAACACTGAAGCTTTCTTT. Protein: CASSWTGANTEAFF.

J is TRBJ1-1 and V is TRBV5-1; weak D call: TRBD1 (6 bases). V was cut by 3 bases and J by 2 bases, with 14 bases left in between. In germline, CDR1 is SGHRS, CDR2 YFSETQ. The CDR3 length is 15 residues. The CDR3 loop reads CASSSDSGLNTEAFF. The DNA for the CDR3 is TGCGCCAGCAGCTCGGACAGCGGTTTAAACACTGAAGCTTTCTTT.

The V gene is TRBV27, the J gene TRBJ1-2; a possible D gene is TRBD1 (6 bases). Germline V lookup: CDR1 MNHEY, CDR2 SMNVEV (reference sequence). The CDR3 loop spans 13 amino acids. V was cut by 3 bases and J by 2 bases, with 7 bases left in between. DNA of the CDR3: TGTGCCAGCAGTTTCAGGGGAAACTATGGCTACACCTTC. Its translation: CASSFRGNYGYTF.

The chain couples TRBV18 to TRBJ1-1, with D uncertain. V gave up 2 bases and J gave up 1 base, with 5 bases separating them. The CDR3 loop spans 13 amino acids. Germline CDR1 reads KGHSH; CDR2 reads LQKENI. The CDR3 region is CASSPTGNTEAFF. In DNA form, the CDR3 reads TGTGCCAGCTCACCAACCGGGAACACTGAAGCTTTCTTT.

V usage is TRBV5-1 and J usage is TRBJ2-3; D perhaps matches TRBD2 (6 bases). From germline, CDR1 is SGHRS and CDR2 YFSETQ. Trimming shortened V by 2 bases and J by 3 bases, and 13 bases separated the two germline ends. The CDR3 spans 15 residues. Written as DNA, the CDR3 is TGCGCCAGCAGCTTTGGGGGGAGCGGAACAGATACGCAGTATTTT. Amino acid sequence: CASSFGGSGTDTQYF.

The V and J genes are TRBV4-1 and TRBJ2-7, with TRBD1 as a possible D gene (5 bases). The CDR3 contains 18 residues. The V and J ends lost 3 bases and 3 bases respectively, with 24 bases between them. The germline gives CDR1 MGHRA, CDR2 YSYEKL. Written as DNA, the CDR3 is TGCGCCAGCAGCCAGCCTTTAGGACACACATTGAGCCTCTACGAGCAGTACTTC. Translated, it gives CASSQPLGHTLSLYEQYF.